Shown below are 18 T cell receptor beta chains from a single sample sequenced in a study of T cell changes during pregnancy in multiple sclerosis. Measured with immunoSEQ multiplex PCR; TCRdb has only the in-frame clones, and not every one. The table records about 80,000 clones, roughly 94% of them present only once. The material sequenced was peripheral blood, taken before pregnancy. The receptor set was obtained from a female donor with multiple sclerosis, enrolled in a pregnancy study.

For the CDR3, the DNA is TGCGCCAGCAGCCCCCTTCAGGGGGTGAACACTGAAGCTTTCTTT. It is translated as CASSPLQGVNTEAFF. The chain couples TRBV4-1 to TRBJ1-1, with 7 bases matching TRBD1. This CDR3 has 15 residues. The J segment lost 0 bases and the V segment lost 4 bases, leaving 5 bases of the junction unmatched. CDR1 is MGHRA and CDR2 is YSYEKL in the germline V gene.

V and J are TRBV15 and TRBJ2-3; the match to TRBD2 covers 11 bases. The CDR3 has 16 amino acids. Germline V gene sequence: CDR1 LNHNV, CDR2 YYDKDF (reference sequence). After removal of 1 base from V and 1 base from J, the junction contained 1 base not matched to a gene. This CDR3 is CATSRVLAGGTDTQYF. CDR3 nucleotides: TGTGCCACCAGCAGAGTACTAGCGGGAGGCACAGATACGCAGTATTTT.

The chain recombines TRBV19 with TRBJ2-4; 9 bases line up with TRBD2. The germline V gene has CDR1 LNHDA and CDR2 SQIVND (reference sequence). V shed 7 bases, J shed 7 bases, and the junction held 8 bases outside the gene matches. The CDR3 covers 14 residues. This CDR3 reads CASTAGGPLNIQYF. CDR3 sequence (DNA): TGTGCCAGTACGGCGGGAGGGCCATTGAACATTCAGTACTTC.

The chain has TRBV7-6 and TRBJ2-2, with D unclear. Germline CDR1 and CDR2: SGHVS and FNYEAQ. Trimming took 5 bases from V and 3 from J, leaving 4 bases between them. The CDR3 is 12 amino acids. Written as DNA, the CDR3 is TGTGCCAGCAGCCTTTACACCGGGGAGCTGTTTTTT. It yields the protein CASSLYTGELFF.

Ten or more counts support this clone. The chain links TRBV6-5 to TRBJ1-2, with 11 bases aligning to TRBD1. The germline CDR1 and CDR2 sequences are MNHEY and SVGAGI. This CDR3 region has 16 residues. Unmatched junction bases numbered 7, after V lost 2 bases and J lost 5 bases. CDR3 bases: TGTGCCAGCAGTTACCTCCGGACAGGGGGCGCATATGGCTACACCTTC. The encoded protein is CASSYLRTGGAYGYTF.

CDR3 sequence (DNA): TGTGCCAGTAGTATTTTCTCCGGACAGGGAAAAGAGACCCAGTACTTC. This encodes CASSIFSGQGKETQYF. This sequence joins TRBV19 and TRBJ2-5; 8 positions match TRBD1. V shed 3 bases, J shed 3 bases, and the junction held 9 bases outside the gene matches. The CDR3 is 16 amino acids. Looked up from germline, CDR1 is LNHDA and CDR2 is SQIVND (reference sequence).

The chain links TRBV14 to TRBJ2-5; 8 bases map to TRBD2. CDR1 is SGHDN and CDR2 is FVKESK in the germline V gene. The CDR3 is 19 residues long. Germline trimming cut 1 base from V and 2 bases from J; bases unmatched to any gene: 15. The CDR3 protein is CASSQGVRAIGRGQETQYF. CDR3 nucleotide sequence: TGTGCCAGCAGCCAAGGTGTACGCGCAATCGGGAGGGGGCAAGAGACCCAGTACTTC.

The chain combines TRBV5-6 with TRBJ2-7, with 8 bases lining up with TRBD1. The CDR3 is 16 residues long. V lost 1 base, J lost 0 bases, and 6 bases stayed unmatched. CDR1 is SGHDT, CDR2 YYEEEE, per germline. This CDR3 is CASSLFRDRFSYEQYF. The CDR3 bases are TGTGCCAGCAGCTTGTTTAGGGACAGGTTCTCCTACGAGCAGTACTTC. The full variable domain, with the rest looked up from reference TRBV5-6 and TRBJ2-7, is DAGVTQSPTHLIKTRGQQVTLRCSPKSGHDTVSWYQQALGQGPQFIFQYYEEEERQRGNFPDRFSGHQFPNYSSELNVNALLLGDSALYLCASSLFRDRFSYEQYFGPGTRLTVT.

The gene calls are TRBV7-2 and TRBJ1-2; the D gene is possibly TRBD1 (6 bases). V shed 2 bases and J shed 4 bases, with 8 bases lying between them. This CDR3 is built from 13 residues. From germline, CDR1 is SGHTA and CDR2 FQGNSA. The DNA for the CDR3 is TGTGCCAGCAGCTTACCCAGGGGCTATGGCTACACCTTC. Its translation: CASSLPRGYGYTF.

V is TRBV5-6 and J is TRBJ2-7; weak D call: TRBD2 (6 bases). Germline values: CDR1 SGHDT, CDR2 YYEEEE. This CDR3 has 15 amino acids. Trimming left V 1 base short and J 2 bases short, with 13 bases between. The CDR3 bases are TGTGCCAGCAGCTTGTGGAGCGGGTCGGCCTACGAGCAGTACTTC. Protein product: CASSLWSGSAYEQYF. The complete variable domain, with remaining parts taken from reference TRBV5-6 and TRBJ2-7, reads DAGVTQSPTHLIKTRGQQVTLRCSPKSGHDTVSWYQQALGQGPQFIFQYYEEEERQRGNFPDRFSGHQFPNYSSELNVNALLLGDSALYLCASSLWSGSAYEQYFGPGTRLTVT.

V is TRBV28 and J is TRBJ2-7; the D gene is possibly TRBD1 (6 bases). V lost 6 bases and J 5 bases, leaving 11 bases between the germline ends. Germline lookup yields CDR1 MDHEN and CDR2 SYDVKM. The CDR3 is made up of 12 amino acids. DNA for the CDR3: TGTGCCAGCAGACTACAGGGAAACGAGCAGTACTTC. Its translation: CASRLQGNEQYF.

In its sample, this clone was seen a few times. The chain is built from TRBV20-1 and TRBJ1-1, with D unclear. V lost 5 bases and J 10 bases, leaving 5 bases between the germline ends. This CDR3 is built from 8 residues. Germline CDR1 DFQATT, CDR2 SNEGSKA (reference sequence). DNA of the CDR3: TGCAGTGCTCCTCGAGCTTTCTTT. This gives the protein CSAPRAFF.

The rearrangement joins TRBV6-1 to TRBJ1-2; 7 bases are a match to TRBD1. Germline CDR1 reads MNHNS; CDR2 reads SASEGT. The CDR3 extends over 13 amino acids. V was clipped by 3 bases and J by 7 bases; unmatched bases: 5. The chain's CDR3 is CASSEYDRAGYTF. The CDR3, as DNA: TGTGCCAGCAGTGAGTACGACAGGGCTGGCTACACCTTC.

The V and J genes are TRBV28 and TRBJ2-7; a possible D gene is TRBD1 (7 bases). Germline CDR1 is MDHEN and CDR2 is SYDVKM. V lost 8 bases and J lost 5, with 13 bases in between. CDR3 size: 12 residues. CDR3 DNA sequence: TGTGCCAGCCGGGGCAGGGGGGACGAGCAGTACTTC. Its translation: CASRGRGDEQYF.

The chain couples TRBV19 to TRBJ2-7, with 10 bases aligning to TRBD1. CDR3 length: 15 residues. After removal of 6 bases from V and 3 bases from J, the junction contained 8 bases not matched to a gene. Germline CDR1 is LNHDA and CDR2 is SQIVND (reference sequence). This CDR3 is CASRIRTGGIYEQYF. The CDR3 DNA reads TGTGCCAGTAGAATTCGGACAGGGGGGATCTACGAGCAGTACTTC.

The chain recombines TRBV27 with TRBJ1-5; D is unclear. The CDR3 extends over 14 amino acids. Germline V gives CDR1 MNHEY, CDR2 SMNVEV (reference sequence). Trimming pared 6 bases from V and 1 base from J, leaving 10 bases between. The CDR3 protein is CASSFSLSNQPQHF. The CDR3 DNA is TGTGCCAGCAGCTTCTCTCTCAGCAATCAGCCCCAGCATTTT.

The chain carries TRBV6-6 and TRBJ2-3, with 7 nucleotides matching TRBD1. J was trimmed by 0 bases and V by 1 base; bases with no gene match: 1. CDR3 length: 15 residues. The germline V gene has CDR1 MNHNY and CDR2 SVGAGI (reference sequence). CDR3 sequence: CASSYWDSSTDTQYF. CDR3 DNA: TGTGCCAGCAGTTACTGGGACAGTAGCACAGATACGCAGTATTTT.

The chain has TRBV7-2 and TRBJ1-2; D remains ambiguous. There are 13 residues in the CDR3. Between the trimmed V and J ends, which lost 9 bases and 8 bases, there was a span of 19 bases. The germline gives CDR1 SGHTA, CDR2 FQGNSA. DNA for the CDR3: TGTGCCAGTGGATTCTCGGGCTCGGGAGGCTACACCTTC. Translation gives CASGFSGSGGYTF.